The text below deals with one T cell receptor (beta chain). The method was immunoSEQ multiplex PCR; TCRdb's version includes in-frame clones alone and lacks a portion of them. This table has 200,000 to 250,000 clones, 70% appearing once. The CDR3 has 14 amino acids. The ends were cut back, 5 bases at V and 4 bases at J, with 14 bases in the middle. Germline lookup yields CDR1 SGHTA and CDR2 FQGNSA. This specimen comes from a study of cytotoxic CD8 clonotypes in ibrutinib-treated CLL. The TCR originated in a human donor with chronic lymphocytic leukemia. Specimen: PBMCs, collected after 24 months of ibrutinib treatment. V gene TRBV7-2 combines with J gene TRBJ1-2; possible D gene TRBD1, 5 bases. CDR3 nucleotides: TGTGCCAGCAGCCCCTCACACGGGGGCTATGGCTACACCTTC. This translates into CASSPSHGGYGYTF.